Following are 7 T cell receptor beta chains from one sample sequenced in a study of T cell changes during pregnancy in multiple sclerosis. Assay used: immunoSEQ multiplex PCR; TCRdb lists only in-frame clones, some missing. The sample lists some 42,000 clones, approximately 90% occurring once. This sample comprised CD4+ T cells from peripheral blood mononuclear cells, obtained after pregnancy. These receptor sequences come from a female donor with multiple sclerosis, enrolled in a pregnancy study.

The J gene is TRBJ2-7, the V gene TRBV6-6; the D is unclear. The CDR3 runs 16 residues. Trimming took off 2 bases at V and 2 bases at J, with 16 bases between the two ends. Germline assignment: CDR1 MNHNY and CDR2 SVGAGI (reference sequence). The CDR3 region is CASSYPLNPPTYEQYF. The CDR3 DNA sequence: TGTGCCAGCAGTTACCCACTCAATCCTCCTACCTACGAGCAGTACTTC.

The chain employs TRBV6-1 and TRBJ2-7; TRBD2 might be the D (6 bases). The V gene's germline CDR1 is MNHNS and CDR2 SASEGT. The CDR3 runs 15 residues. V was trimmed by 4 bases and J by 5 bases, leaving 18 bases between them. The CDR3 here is CASSGYTARRDEQYF. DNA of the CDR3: TGTGCCAGCAGTGGATACACTGCGCGGAGGGACGAGCAGTACTTC.

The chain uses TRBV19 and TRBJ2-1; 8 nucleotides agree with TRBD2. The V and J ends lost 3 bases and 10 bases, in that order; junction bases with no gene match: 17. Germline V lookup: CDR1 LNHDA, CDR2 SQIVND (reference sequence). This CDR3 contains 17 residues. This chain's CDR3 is CASSMTTGGRGFSEQFF. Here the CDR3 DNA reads TGTGCCAGTAGTATGACTACGGGGGGGCGAGGGTTTAGCGAGCAGTTCTTC.

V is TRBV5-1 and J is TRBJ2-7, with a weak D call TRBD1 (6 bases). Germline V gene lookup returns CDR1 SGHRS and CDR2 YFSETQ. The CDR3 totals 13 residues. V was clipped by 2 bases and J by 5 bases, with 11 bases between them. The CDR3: CASSFQGNDEQYF. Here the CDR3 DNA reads TGCGCCAGCAGCTTCCAGGGGAACGACGAGCAGTACTTC.

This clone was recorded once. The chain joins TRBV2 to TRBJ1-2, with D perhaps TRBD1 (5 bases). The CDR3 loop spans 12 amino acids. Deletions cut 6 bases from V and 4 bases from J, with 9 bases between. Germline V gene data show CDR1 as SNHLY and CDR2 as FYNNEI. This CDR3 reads CASSPDSYGYTF. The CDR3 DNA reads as TGTGCCAGCAGCCCTGACAGCTATGGCTACACCTTC.

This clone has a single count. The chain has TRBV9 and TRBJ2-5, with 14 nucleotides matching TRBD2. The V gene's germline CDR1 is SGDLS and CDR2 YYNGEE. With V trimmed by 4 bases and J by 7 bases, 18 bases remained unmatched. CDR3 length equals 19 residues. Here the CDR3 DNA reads TGTGCCAGCAGCTCCAGACTAGCGGGGGGGCGAGGGGATGAGGGGACCCAGTACTTC. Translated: CASSSRLAGGRGDEGTQYF.

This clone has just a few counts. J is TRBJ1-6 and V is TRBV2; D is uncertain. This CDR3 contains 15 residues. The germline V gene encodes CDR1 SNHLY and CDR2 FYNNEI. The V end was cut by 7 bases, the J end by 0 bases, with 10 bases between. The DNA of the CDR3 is TGTGCCAGCATGCCCAGAAGCTCCTATAATTCACCCCTCCACTTT. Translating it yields CASMPRSSYNSPLHF.